The 32 T cell receptor beta chains presented below share a single source sample, sequenced in a study of T-cell memory formation after mild COVID-19. TCRdb re-called the 5' RACE reads through MiXCR, storing one row per CDR3 protein. The repertoire has about 82,000 distinct CDR3 sequences, roughly 13% of them found once; the top ten carry 41%. Sequences were obtained from PBMCs or a T cell subset sorted from them (not recorded which). The receptors stem from a man younger than 35 who had mild COVID-19 (a few samples of this study predate the infection). Cell type and time point are not known.

V is TRBV29-1 and J is TRBJ1-1; D is ambiguous. The CDR3 runs to 12 residues. Germline V gives CDR1 SQVTM, CDR2 ANQGSEA. V was pared by 6 bases and J by 0 bases, with 8 bases between. This CDR3 is CSVAYMNTEAFF. The CDR3 coding sequence is TGCAGCGTCGCCTACATGAACACTGAAGCTTTCTTT.

The sample holds a few counts of this clonotype. The chain recombines TRBV6-2 or TRBV6-3 with TRBJ2-1, with TRBD1 identical over 10 bases. CDR3 size: 14 residues. Trimming at V came to 6 bases and at J to 10 bases, leaving 9 bases not matched to a gene. CDR1 and CDR2 (germline): MNHEY, SVGEGT. The CDR3 DNA reads TGTGCCAGCAGCCCGCCGGGACAGGGGAGGGAGCAGTTCTTC. Its protein product is CASSPPGQGREQFF.

This clonotype was seen only once. The chain is built from TRBV2 and TRBJ2-3, with TRBD2 as a possible D gene (6 bases). The ends were cut back, 8 bases at V and 2 bases at J, with 14 bases in the middle. The CDR3 runs to 14 residues. The V gene's germline CDR1 is SNHLY and CDR2 FYNNEI. For the CDR3, the DNA is TGTGCCAGCTCGGGAGCGGAGCTCACAGATACGCAGTATTTT. Protein product: CASSGAELTDTQYF.

The chain carries TRBV12-3 or TRBV12-4 and TRBJ2-5, with a weak D call TRBD2 (6 bases). V was clipped by 5 bases and J by 4 bases, with 14 bases between them. The CDR3 is made up of 14 amino acids. In DNA, the CDR3 is TGTGCCAGCAGTCTACAGAAGGAGGGAGAGACCCAGTACTTC. Translated, it gives CASSLQKEGETQYF.

V and J are TRBV3-1 and TRBJ2-2; 7 bases map to TRBD2. Germline assignment: CDR1 LGHDT and CDR2 YNNKEL (reference sequence). The V gene end was trimmed by 1 base and the J gene end by 0 bases; junction bases not matched to a gene: 2. The CDR3 contains 16 residues. In DNA form, the CDR3 reads TGTGCCAGCAGCCAAGCGGGGGGACCGAACACCGGGGAGCTGTTTTTT. Translation gives CASSQAGGPNTGELFF. Variable domain in full (rest from reference TRBV3-1 and TRBJ2-2): DTAVSQTPKYLVTQMGNDKSIKCEQNLGHDTMYWYKQDSKKFLKIMFSYNNKELIINETVPNRFSPKSPDKAHLNLHINSLELGDSAVYFCASSQAGGPNTGELFFGEGSRLTVL.

V is TRBV4-3 and J is TRBJ2-7; TRBD2 agrees at 11 bases. Germline trimming cut 2 bases from V and 4 bases from J; bases unmatched to any gene: 4. Germline V gene lookup returns CDR1 LGHNA and CDR2 YSLEER. The CDR3 is 15 residues long. For the CDR3, the DNA is TGCGCCAGCAGCCAAAGACTAGCGGGGAGTTACGAGCAGTACTTC. It codes for CASSQRLAGSYEQYF.

The chain has TRBV7-2 and TRBJ2-7; D possibly uses TRBD1 or TRBD2 (5 bases each). CDR3 length: 12 amino acids. In germline, CDR1 is SGHTA, CDR2 FQGNSA. Trimming left V 4 bases short and J 5 bases short, with 9 bases between. As DNA, the CDR3 is TGTGCCAGCAGCTCCCTGGGGGACGAGCAGTACTTC. Protein: CASSSLGDEQYF.

The V and J genes are TRBV12-2 and TRBJ2-2; the table calls TRBD2, which could not be checked here. TRBV12-2 is a pseudogene. The length of the CDR3 is 17 residues. The CDR3 spells CASRLAEQRGDTGELFF. The CDR3 DNA follows: TGTGCAAGTCGCTTAGCGGAACAGCGGGGCGACACCGGGGAGCTGTTTTTT.

At least ten counts were recorded for this clonotype. The chain is built from TRBV6-4 and TRBJ2-3; 8 positions agree with TRBD2. The CDR3 consists of 14 residues. V was pared by 3 bases and J by 1 base, with 0 bases of the junction left unmatched. The germline gives CDR1 MRHNA, CDR2 SNTAGT. The CDR3, as DNA: TGTGCCAGCAGTGAGCGGGGGGGCACAGATACGCAGTATTTT. Translation: CASSERGGTDTQYF.

This clonotype was seen a handful of times. This chain connects TRBV7-9 to TRBJ2-7, with D uncertain. CDR1 is SEHNR and CDR2 is FQNEAQ in the germline V gene (reference sequence). V was trimmed by 3 bases and J by 2 bases, leaving 8 bases between them. There are 13 residues in the CDR3. The CDR3 region is CASSFTEAYEQYF. The CDR3, as DNA: TGTGCCAGCAGCTTCACCGAGGCCTACGAGCAGTACTTC.

The chain couples TRBV6-5 to TRBJ1-1; D not resolved. The CDR3 is made up of 11 amino acids. CDR1 and CDR2 (germline): MNHEY, SVGAGI. The CDR3, as DNA: TGTGCTACCGTTGGGAACACTGAAGCTTTCTTT. Its protein product is CATVGNTEAFF.

This clonotype was observed a few times. This sequence joins TRBV12-3 or TRBV12-4 and TRBJ1-5; possible D gene TRBD1, 5 bases. The length of the CDR3 is 14 residues. Deletions cut 3 bases from V and 7 bases from J, with 13 bases between. This CDR3 is CASSFRGTRQPQHF. The CDR3 region has the DNA TGTGCCAGCAGTTTCCGGGGCACGAGGCAGCCCCAGCATTTT.

V gene TRBV20-1 combines with J gene TRBJ2-5, with D unresolved. Germline V gene data show CDR1 as DFQATT and CDR2 as SNEGSKA (reference sequence). Trimming cost V 1 base and J 5 bases, with 11 bases left between them. The CDR3 is 13 amino acids. In DNA form, the CDR3 reads TGCAGTGCTAGAGTCCGAGGAAGGGAGACCCAGTACTTC. Its translation is CSARVRGRETQYF.

Only a few counts were recorded for this clonotype. The chain combines TRBV7-9 with TRBJ1-1, with D possibly being TRBD1 (5 bases). The CDR3 length is 13 residues. V lost 5 bases to trimming and J lost 6 bases, with 13 bases between them. CDR1 SEHNR and CDR2 FQNEAQ come from the germline V gene (reference sequence). Here the CDR3 DNA reads TGTGCCAGCAGCCGATCAGGGTTTTCTGAAGCTTTCTTT. This sequence encodes CASSRSGFSEAFF. The full variable domain, with the rest looked up from reference TRBV7-9 and TRBJ1-1, is DTGVSQNPRHKITKRGQNVTFRCDPISEHNRLYWYRQTLGQGPEFLTYFQNEAQLEKSRLLSDRFSAERPKGSFSTLEIQRTEQGDSAMYLCASSRSGFSEAFFGQGTRLTVV.

This clonotype was counted between two and nine times. The chain links TRBV5-5 to TRBJ1-5; 12 positions agree with TRBD1. Looked up from germline, CDR1 is SGHKS and CDR2 is YYEKEE (reference sequence). The CDR3 has 16 amino acids. Trimming removed 2 bases from V and 9 bases from J; junction bases left unmatched: 9. The DNA of the CDR3 is TGTGCCAGCAGCTTATCCGGGACAGGGGGCTTTCCGCCCCAGCATTTT. Amino acids: CASSLSGTGGFPPQHF.

This clonotype came up a few times. The rearrangement uses TRBV9 and TRBJ2-5; the D call may be TRBD1 or TRBD2 (5 bases each). This CDR3 spans 13 amino acids. The V end was cut by 0 bases, the J end by 5 bases, with 8 bases between. Germline CDR1 and CDR2: SGDLS and YYNGEE. CDR3 sequence: CASSVGGIETQYF. The DNA for the CDR3 is TGTGCCAGCAGCGTAGGGGGGATTGAGACCCAGTACTTC.

This rearrangement joins TRBV3-2 to TRBJ1-1. TRBV3-2 is labeled a pseudogene. The CDR3 extends over 14 amino acids. The CDR3 bases are TGTGCCAGCAGCCAAGATTTGCCCGCCACTGAAGCTTTCTTT. This codes for CASSQDLPATEAFF.

This clonotype turned up a few times. This sequence joins TRBV9 and TRBJ2-3, with 8 nucleotides matching TRBD2. The germline gives CDR1 SGDLS, CDR2 YYNGEE. The CDR3 sequence is 15 residues long. The trim removed 3 bases at V and 4 bases at J, leaving 7 bases unmatched. In DNA form, the CDR3 reads TGTGCCAGCAGCGCGTTCCCAGCGGGGGCAGATACGCAGTATTTT. This gives the protein CASSAFPAGADTQYF. Full variable domain (missing parts from reference TRBV9 and TRBJ2-3): DSGVTQTPKHLITATGQRVTLRCSPRSGDLSVYWYQQSLDQGLQFLIQYYNGEERAKGNILERFSAQQFPDLHSELNLSSLELGDSALYFCASSAFPAGADTQYFGPGTRLTVL.

In its sample, this clonotype was seen many times. The chain employs TRBV7-9 and TRBJ2-1; perhaps TRBD1 as D (5 bases). V was pared by 3 bases and J by 3 bases, with 12 bases between. The CDR3 totals 15 residues. Germline V lookup: CDR1 SEHNR, CDR2 FQNEAQ (reference sequence). CDR3 loop: CASSFASGRYNEQFF. The DNA of the CDR3 is TGTGCCAGCAGCTTCGCGTCAGGGCGCTACAATGAGCAGTTCTTC. Combining the CDR3 with reference TRBV7-9 and TRBJ2-1 gives the whole variable domain DTGVSQNPRHKITKRGQNVTFRCDPISEHNRLYWYRQTLGQGPEFLTYFQNEAQLEKSRLLSDRFSAERPKGSFSTLEIQRTEQGDSAMYLCASSFASGRYNEQFFGPGTRLTVL.

This clonotype has ten or more counts. V is TRBV3-1 and J is TRBJ2-7; 9 nucleotides agree with TRBD2. Germline CDR1 and CDR2: LGHDT and YNNKEL (reference sequence). The CDR3 totals 14 residues. J was trimmed by 4 bases and V by 4 bases; bases with no gene match: 5. CDR3: CASSLAGDGYEQYF. In DNA form, the CDR3 reads TGTGCCAGCAGCCTAGCGGGGGACGGGTACGAGCAGTACTTC.

The CDR3 DNA sequence: TGCGCCAGCAGTGATCGGCTAGCCACGAATGAGCAGTTCTTC. Translation: CASSDRLATNEQFF. The J gene is TRBJ2-1, the V gene TRBV10-2; possibly TRBD2 for D (5 bases). The CDR3 consists of 14 residues. Trimming left V 3 bases short and J 7 bases short, with 13 bases between. Germline values: CDR1 WSHSY, CDR2 SAAADI.

In the case of this clonotype: One junction end disagrees with the germline gene, perhaps due to a read error. This rearrangement joins TRBV7-7 to TRBJ2-1, with 7 bases aligning to TRBD1. From germline, CDR1 is SSHAT and CDR2 FNYEAQ (reference sequence). CDR3 size: 13 residues. CDR3 amino acids: CASSLNRGNEQFF. The CDR3 DNA sequence: TGTGCTAGCAGCTTGAACAGGGGCAATGAGCAGTTCTTC.

Here the CDR3 reads CATSRVLGETGELFF. The CDR3 bases are TGTGCCACCAGCAGAGTTTTAGGAGAAACCGGGGAGCTGTTTTTT. The rearrangement uses TRBV15 and TRBJ2-2; D gene uncertain. Between the trimmed V and J ends, which lost 1 base and 5 bases, there was a span of 11 bases. The CDR3 extends over 15 amino acids. Germline V gives CDR1 LNHNV, CDR2 YYDKDF (reference sequence).

The chain recombines TRBV19 with TRBJ1-1, with D tentatively TRBD1 (6 bases). Trimming removed 3 bases from V and 5 bases from J, with 16 bases in between. CDR3 length: 15 amino acids. Germline lookup yields CDR1 LNHDA and CDR2 SQIVND (reference sequence). The CDR3 DNA reads TGTGCCAGTAGTATTTGGAACAGGGACGGTACTGAAGCTTTCTTT. This sequence encodes CASSIWNRDGTEAFF.

This clonotype was recorded a few times. V and J are TRBV7-3 and TRBJ2-2; 7 bases match TRBD1. This CDR3 has 13 amino acids. CDR1 is SGHTA and CDR2 is FQGTGA in the germline V gene. J gave up 2 bases and V 9 bases, and 3 bases lay outside the gene matches. The CDR3 DNA reads TGTGCCAGTGGGGACAGCAACACCGGGGAGCTGTTTTTT. It is translated as CASGDSNTGELFF.

This clonotype has a count of ten or more. V usage is TRBV4-3 and J usage is TRBJ2-3; 10 bases fit TRBD1. Trimming took 5 bases from V and 7 from J; bases not matched to a gene: 9. This CDR3 has 15 amino acids. The germline gives CDR1 LGHNA, CDR2 YSLEER. The CDR3 DNA reads as TGCGCCAGCAGCTCCCGGGACAGGGGTTTAAATACGCAGTATTTT. Translating gives CASSSRDRGLNTQYF.

This chain joins TRBV11-2 and TRBJ1-4; 11 bases map to TRBD1. The ends lost 5 bases at V and 0 bases at J; junction bases unmatched: 5. The V gene's germline CDR1 is SGHAT and CDR2 FQNNGV. The length of the CDR3 is 17 residues. The DNA for the CDR3 is TGTGCCAGCAGCAATGGACAGGGGGCGGCAACTAATGAAAAACTGTTTTTT. It is translated as CASSNGQGAATNEKLFF.

The V call is TRBV4-1, the J call TRBJ2-7, with 7 nucleotides matching TRBD1. Germline V gene lookup returns CDR1 MGHRA and CDR2 YSYEKL. Germline trimming cut 0 bases from V and 5 bases from J; bases unmatched to any gene: 4. This CDR3 has 14 residues. This CDR3 is CASSQEGTANEQYF. CDR3 DNA sequence: TGCGCCAGCAGCCAAGAAGGGACAGCTAACGAGCAGTACTTC.

The chain is built from TRBV4-1 and TRBJ2-6; tentatively, D is TRBD1 (5 bases). The V end lost 4 bases, the J end lost 3 bases, and 10 bases lay between the germline ends. The CDR3 spans 15 residues. Germline CDR1 is MGHRA and CDR2 is YSYEKL. The CDR3 protein is CASSPGHGGANVLTF. The CDR3 DNA reads TGCGCCAGCAGCCCCGGACACGGTGGGGCCAACGTCCTGACTTTC.

V gene TRBV7-3 combines with J gene TRBJ2-3, with D possibly being TRBD1 or TRBD2 (6 bases each). CDR1 is SGHTA, CDR2 FQGTGA, per germline. V lost 4 bases to trimming and J lost 3 bases, with 20 bases between them. The CDR3 has 17 residues. The CDR3 DNA reads TGTGCCAGCAGCTCAGGGGTCGTGACTAGAGAAACAGATACGCAGTATTTT. Its protein product is CASSSGVVTRETDTQYF.

The chain has TRBV7-2 and TRBJ2-2; 8 nucleotides agree with TRBD2. This CDR3 is built from 15 residues. V lost 3 bases to trimming and J lost 5 bases; unmatched junction nucleotides: 5. Germline CDR1 reads SGHTA; CDR2 reads FQGNSA. CDR3 region: CASSLAGGRTGELFF. The CDR3 DNA sequence: TGTGCCAGCAGCTTGGCGGGGGGCCGGACCGGGGAGCTGTTTTTT. The full variable domain, its missing parts supplied by reference TRBV7-2 and TRBJ2-2, is GAGVSQSPSNKVTEKGKDVELRCDPISGHTALYWYRQSLGQGLEFLIYFQGNSAPDKSGLPSDRFSAERTGGSVSTLTIQRTQQEDSAVYLCASSLAGGRTGELFFGEGSRLTVL.

This clonotype occurred many times. The chain is built from TRBV29-1 and TRBJ1-2, with 8 bases aligning to TRBD1. J gave up 7 bases and V 7 bases, and 5 bases lay outside the gene matches. The length of the CDR3 is 11 residues. The V gene's germline CDR1 is SQVTM and CDR2 ANQGSEA. The CDR3 sequence is CSAVDRAGYTF. Written as DNA, the CDR3 is TGCAGCGCAGTGGACAGGGCTGGCTACACCTTC.